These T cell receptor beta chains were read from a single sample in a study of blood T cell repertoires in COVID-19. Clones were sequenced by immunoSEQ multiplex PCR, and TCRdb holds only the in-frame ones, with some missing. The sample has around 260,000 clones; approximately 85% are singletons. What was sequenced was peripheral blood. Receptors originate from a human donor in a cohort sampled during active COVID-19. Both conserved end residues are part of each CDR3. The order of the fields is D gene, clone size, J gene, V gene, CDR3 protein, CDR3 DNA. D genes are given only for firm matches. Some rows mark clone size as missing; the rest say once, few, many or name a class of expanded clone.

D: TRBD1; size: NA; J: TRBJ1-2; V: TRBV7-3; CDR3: CASSLTGTGNYGYTF; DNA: TGTGCCAGCAGCTTAACGGGGACAGGGAACTATGGCTACACCTTC
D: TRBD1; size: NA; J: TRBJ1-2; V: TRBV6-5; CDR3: CASSLQGARGYTF; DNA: TGTGCCAGCAGCCTACAGGGGGCTCGGGGCTACACCTTC
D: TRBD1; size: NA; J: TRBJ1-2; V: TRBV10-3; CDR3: CASNPDRANGYTF; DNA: TGTGCCTCTAACCCTGACAGGGCTAATGGCTACACCTTC
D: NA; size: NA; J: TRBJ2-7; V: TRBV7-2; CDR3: CASSLAGTGREQYF; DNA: TGTGCCAGCAGCTTAGCAGGGACGGGGAGGGAGCAGTACTTC
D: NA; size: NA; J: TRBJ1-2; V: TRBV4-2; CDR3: CASSQGDINYNYGYTF; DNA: TGTGCCAGCAGCCAAGGGGACATAAATTATAACTATGGCTACACCTTC
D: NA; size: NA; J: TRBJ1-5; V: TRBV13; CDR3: CASSQGIRNQPQHF; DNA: TGTGCCAGCAGCCAGGGGATTCGCAATCAGCCCCAGCATTTT
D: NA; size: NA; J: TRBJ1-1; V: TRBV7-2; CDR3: CASSFMAGMNTEAFF; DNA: TGTGCCAGCAGCTTCATGGCAGGGATGAACACTGAAGCTTTCTTT
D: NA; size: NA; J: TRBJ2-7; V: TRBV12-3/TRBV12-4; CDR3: CASSLSWGAEQYF; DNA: TGTGCCAGCAGTCTGAGTTGGGGCGCCGAGCAGTACTTC
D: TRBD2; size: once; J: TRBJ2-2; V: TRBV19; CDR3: CASSPGLAGDANTGELFF; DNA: TGTGCCAGTAGTCCGGGACTAGCGGGCGACGCGAACACCGGGGAGCTGTTTTTT
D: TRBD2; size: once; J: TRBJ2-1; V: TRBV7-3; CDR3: CASSLGLALSSYNEQFF; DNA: TGTGCCAGCAGCCTAGGACTAGCCCTAAGCTCCTACAATGAGCAGTTCTTC
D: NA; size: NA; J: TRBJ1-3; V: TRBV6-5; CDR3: CASGRQAAGNTIYF; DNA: TGTGCCAGCGGTAGGCAGGCCGCGGGAAACACCATATATTTT
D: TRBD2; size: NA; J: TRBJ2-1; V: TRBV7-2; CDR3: CASSHRGGVEQFF; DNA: TGTGCCAGCAGTCACCGGGGGGGCGTTGAGCAGTTCTTC
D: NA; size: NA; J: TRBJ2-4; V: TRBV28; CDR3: CASSRLQGKPNIQYF; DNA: TGTGCCAGCAGTCGACTACAGGGTAAACCAAACATTCAGTACTTC
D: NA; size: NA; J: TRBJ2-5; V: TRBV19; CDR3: CASSRERQETQYF; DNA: TGTGCCAGTAGTCGGGAGCGACAAGAGACCCAGTACTTC
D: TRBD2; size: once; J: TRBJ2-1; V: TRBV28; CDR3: CASSSQREGEQFF; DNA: TGTGCCAGCAGCTCCCAGCGGGAGGGAGAGCAGTTCTTC
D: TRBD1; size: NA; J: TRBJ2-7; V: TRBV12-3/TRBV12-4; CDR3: CASSPRTGSEQYF; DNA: TGTGCCAGCAGTCCTCGGACAGGTTCCGAGCAGTACTTC
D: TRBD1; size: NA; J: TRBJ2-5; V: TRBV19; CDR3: CASSIGGTGNGVGETQYF; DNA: TGTGCCAGTAGTATAGGAGGGACAGGGAATGGTGTGGGAGAGACCCAGTACTTC
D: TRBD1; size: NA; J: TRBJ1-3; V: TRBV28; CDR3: CATLTGAGNTIYF; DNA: TGTGCCACCTTGACAGGGGCTGGAAACACCATATATTTT
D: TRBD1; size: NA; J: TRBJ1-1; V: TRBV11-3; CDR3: CASSLIRPGGLQAFF; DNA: TGTGCCAGCAGCTTAATTCGCCCAGGGGGCCTTCAAGCTTTCTTT
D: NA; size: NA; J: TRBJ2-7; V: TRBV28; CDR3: CAIESGGPRDEQYF; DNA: TGTGCCATCGAATCAGGCGGGCCGAGGGACGAGCAGTACTTC
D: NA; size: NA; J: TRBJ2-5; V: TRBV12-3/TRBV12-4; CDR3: CASSFRGRETQYF; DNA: TGTGCCAGCAGTTTTAGAGGGCGAGAGACCCAGTACTTC
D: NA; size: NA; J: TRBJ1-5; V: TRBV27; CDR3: CASRQGISNQPQHF; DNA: TGTGCCAGCAGACAGGGCATCAGCAATCAGCCCCAGCATTTT
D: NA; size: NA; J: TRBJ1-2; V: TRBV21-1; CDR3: CASSNRTGGELFKTYACYGYTF; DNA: NA
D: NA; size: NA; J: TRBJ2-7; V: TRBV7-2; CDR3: CASSLISGVSYEQYF; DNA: TGTGCCAGCAGCTTGATCTCAGGGGTCTCCTACGAGCAGTACTTC
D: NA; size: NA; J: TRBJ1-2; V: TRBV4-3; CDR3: CASSQDLRVYGYTF; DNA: TGCGCCAGCAGCCAAGATCTCAGGGTCTATGGCTACACCTTC
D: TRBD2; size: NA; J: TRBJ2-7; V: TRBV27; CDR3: CASRVVGLAGVSYEQYF; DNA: TGTGCCAGCAGGGTGGTCGGACTAGCGGGGGTTTCCTACGAGCAGTACTTC
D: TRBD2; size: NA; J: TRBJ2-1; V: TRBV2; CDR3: CASRKTSGRASYNEQFF; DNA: TGTGCCAGCAGGAAGACTAGCGGGAGGGCCTCTTACAATGAGCAGTTCTTC
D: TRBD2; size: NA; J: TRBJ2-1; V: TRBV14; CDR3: CASSQKGMGLAEYNEQFF; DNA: TGTGCCAGCAGCCAAAAGGGGATGGGACTAGCGGAATACAATGAGCAGTTCTTC
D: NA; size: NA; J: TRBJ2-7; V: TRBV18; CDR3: CASSPGQGLYEQYF; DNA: TGTGCCAGCTCACCAGGGCAGGGTCTCTACGAGCAGTACTTC
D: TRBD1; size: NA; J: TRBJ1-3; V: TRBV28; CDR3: CASSLQGHSGNTIYF; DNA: TGTGCCAGCAGCTTACAGGGGCACTCTGGAAACACCATATATTTT
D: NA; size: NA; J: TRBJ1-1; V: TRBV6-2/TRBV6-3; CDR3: CASSNRATEAFF; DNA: TGTGCCAGCAGTAACAGGGCGACTGAAGCTTTCTTT
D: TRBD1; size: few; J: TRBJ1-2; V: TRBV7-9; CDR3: CASSLTGEQANYGYTF; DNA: TGTGCCAGCAGCTTAACAGGGGAACAGGCTAACTATGGCTACACCTTC
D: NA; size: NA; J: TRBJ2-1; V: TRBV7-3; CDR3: CASSLMTASINEQFF; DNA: TGTGCCAGCAGCTTAATGACTGCTAGCATCAATGAGCAGTTCTTC
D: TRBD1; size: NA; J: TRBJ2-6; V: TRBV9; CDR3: CASSFRDRGSGANVLTF; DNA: TGTGCCAGCAGCTTCCGGGACAGGGGTTCCGGGGCCAACGTCCTGACTTTC
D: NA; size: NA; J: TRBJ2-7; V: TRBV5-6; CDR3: CASSPRGGTYEQYF; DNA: TGTGCCAGCAGCCCGCGTGGCGGAACCTACGAGCAGTACTTC
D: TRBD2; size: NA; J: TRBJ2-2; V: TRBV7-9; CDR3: CASSSPGLGGTGELFF; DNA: TGTGCCAGCAGCTCACCGGGACTAGGAGGTACCGGGGAGCTGTTTTTT
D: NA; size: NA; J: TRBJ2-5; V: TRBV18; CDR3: CASSPTQETQYF; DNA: TGTGCCAGCTCTCCTACCCAAGAGACCCAGTACTTC
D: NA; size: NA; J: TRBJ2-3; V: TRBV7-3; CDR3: CASSLTPIGSSTDTQYF; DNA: TGTGCCAGCAGCTTAACTCCCATCGGTTCTAGCACAGATACGCAGTATTTT
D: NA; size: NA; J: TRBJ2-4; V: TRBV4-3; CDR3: CASSQVYLAKNIQYF; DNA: TGCGCCAGCAGCCAAGTCTATCTAGCCAAAAACATTCAGTACTTC
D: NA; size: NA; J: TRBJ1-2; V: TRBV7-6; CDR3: CASSPGTPLGYTF; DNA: TGTGCCAGCAGCCCCGGGACACCTTTAGGCTACACCTTC
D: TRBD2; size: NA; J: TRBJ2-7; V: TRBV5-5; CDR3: CASSSGLALTYEQYF; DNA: TGTGCCAGCAGTTCGGGACTAGCGTTAACCTACGAGCAGTACTTC
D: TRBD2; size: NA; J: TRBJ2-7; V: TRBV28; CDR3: CASNLAGGPYEQYF; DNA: TGTGCCAGCAACCTAGCGGGAGGACCCTACGAGCAGTACTTC
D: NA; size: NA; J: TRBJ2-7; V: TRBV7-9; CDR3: CASSLVSPPYEQYF; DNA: TGTGCCAGCAGCTTAGTTAGCCCCCCCTACGAGCAGTACTTC
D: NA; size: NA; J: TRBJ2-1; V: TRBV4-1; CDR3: CASSGWGGLWNEQFF; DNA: TGCGCCAGCAGCGGCTGGGGGGGGCTCTGGAATGAGCAGTTCTTC
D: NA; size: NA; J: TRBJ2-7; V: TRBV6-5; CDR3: CASDRRGYEQYF; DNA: TGTGCCAGCGACCGCAGGGGCTACGAGCAGTACTTC
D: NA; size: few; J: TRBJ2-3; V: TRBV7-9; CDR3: CASSSRDTRDTQYF; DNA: TGTGCCAGCAGCTCCCGGGACACACGAGATACGCAGTATTTT
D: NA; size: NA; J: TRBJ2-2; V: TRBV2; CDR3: CASTQLVFTGELFF; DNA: TGTGCCAGCACTCAACTAGTGTTCACCGGGGAGCTGTTTTTT
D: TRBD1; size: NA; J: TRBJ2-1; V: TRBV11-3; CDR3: CASSLTGQGAREQFF; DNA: TGTGCCAGCAGCTTAACGGGACAGGGGGCCCGTGAGCAGTTCTTC
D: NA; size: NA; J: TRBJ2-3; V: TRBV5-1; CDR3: CASSLAPGQGHTDTQYF; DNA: TGCGCCAGCAGCTTGGCTCCGGGCCAGGGTCACACAGATACGCAGTATTTT
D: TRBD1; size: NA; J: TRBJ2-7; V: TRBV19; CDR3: CASSITGVSGEQYF; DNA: TGTGCCAGTAGTATTACAGGGGTATCTGGGGAGCAGTACTTC
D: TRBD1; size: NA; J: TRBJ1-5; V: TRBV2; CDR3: CASSLLRTRDRDMQPQHF; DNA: TGTGCCAGCAGTCTCTTAAGGACTCGGGACAGGGATATGCAGCCCCAGCATTTT
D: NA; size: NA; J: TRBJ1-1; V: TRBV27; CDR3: CASSLFGGRDTEAFF; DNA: TGTGCCAGCAGTCTATTCGGGGGGCGGGACACTGAAGCTTTCTTT
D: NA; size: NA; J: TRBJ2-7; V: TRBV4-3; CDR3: CASSQGLASYEQYF; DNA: TGCGCCAGCAGCCAAGGACTGGCCTCCTACGAGCAGTACTTC
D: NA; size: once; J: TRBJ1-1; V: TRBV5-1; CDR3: CASSSLSLNTEAFF; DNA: TGCGCCAGCAGCTCCCTATCTTTGAACACTGAAGCTTTCTTT
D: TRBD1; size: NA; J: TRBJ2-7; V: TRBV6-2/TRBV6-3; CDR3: CASSSGTGTLYEQYF; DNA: TGTGCCAGCAGTTCCGGGACAGGGACTCTCTACGAGCAGTACTTC
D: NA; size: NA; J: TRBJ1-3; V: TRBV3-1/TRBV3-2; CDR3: CASSQDSSSGNTIYF; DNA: TGTGCCAGCAGCCAAGATTCCAGCTCTGGAAACACCATATATTTT
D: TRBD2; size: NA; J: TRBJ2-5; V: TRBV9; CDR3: CASSVRAGEETQYF; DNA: TGTGCCAGCAGCGTGAGAGCGGGAGAAGAGACCCAGTACTTC
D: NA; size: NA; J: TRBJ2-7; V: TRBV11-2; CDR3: CASSYRVAYEQYF; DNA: TGTGCCAGCAGCTACAGGGTCGCCTACGAGCAGTACTTC
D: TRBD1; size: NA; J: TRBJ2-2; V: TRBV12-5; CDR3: CASGLGQGSRTGGELFF; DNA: TGTGCTAGTGGTTTGGGACAGGGGTCCAGGACCGGCGGGGAGCTGTTTTTT
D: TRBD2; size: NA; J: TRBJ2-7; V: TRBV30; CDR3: CAWQEGLTGGYEQYF; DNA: TGTGCCTGGCAAGAGGGATTAACGGGGGGATACGAGCAGTACTTC